This T cell receptor beta chain was identified in a study of cytomegalovirus exposure and HLA in healthy donors. Repertoires were generated with immunoSEQ multiplex PCR, while TCRdb's copy carries only in-frame clones and drops some. The data show 110,000 to 150,000 clones, with approximately 90% seen just once and 0.6% to 0.8% held by the top ten. This clone was detected only once. The sequenced sample consisted of PBMCs. This receptor was obtained from a man in his late teens or twenties in good health and CMV-seronegative.

The CDR3 DNA is TGTGCTAGTGGTTTGGCTCCGGGACTAGCGGGGCAAGAGACCCAGTACTTC. Amino acid sequence: CASGLAPGLAGQETQYF. This sequence joins TRBV12-5 and TRBJ2-5, with TRBD2 identical over 13 bases. The CDR3 sequence is 17 residues long. In germline, CDR1 is LGHNT, CDR2 FRNRAP. The V gene end was trimmed by 1 base and the J gene end by 2 bases; junction bases not matched to a gene: 4.